This TCR beta chain was recorded in a study of cytomegalovirus exposure and HLA in healthy donors. Looked up from germline, CDR1 is SGHAT and CDR2 is FQNNGV. Trimming shortened V by 2 bases and J by 3 bases, and 5 bases separated the two germline ends. This CDR3 has 12 residues. Primers included in the PCR were 60 Vbeta and 13 Jbeta primers. Clones were sequenced by immunoSEQ multiplex PCR, and TCRdb holds only the in-frame ones, with some missing. In all, the sample yields just over 200,000 clones. The gene calls are TRBV11-2 and TRBJ2-7, with D unresolved. What was sequenced was PBMCs. The TCR originated in a girl aged 2 to 10 in good health and CMV-seropositive. The CDR3 sequence: CASSLSGYEQYF. The CDR3 DNA reads TGTGCCAGCAGCTTATCAGGCTACGAGCAGTACTTC. Based on the CDR3 plus reference TRBV11-2 and TRBJ2-7, the full variable domain is EAGVAQSPRYKIIEKRQSVAFWCNPISGHATLYWYQQILGQGPKLLIQFQNNGVVDDSQLPKDRFSAERLKGVDSTLKIQPAKLEDSAVYLCASSLSGYEQYFGPGTRLTVT.